This T cell receptor (beta chain) was identified in a study of PD-1 blockade in classical Hodgkin lymphoma. As to time point: cycle 4 day 1 (C4D1), after less than 7 weeks of nivolumab. Each and every patient relapsed after autologous stem cell transplantation, and patients got differing brentuximab vedotin exposure. Points from the study as a whole: Complete responders' diversity at baseline resembled that of newly diagnosed patients.

CDR1 is ENHRY and CDR2 is SYGVKD in the germline V gene. V dropped 4 bases and J dropped 3; count of bases not matched to a gene: 6. The CDR3 has 14 residues. TCRdb keeps only in-frame clones here, not all; method: immunoSEQ multiplex PCR. Of roughly 51,000 clones in the sample, roughly 80% were seen once. A remark on this clone: Its antigen is undetermined.

The rearrangement uses TRBV10-3 and TRBJ2-7, with 7 nucleotides matching TRBD2. This TCR derives from a human donor with classical Hodgkin lymphoma. This specimen consisted of peripheral blood mononuclear cells (PBMCs), obtained before the fourth cycle of nivolumab. CDR3 loop: CAISGTRGYYEQYF. CDR3 coding DNA: TGTGCCATCAGTGGGACTAGAGGCTACTACGAGCAGTACTTC.